The rows below give T cell receptor beta chains drawn from one sample of a study of cytomegalovirus exposure and HLA in healthy donors. Assay: immunoSEQ multiplex PCR; the TCRdb copy retains only in-frame clones and omits some. The sample gives tens of thousands of clones, about four fifths of which show up once; over 3% is in the top ten. The specimen was PBMCs. The origin of the receptors is a man in his fifties in good health and CMV-seronegative. The conserved cysteine and the conserved F or W are not part of the CDR3 here.

TRBV2	TRBJ2-7	ASSDGGAGEQY
TRBV15	TRBJ2-1	ATSLVRDGYNEQF
TRBV5-1	TRBJ2-7	ASSLDRGSYEQY
TRBV28	TRBJ1-5	ASSFTGREDQPQH
TRBV19	TRBJ1-1	ASFRTGGVTEAF
TRBV25-1	TRBJ2-5	ASRGTSGQETQY
TRBV7-2	TRBJ1-5	ASGQDSAFQPQH
TRBV7-3	TRBJ2-7	ASSPSGQGYEQY
TRBV7-3	TRBJ2-7	ASSLAGDYEQY
TRBV27	TRBJ2-1	ASTHGTSGYNEQF
TRBV7-9	TRBJ1-2	ASSLHTDYGYT
TRBV7-3	TRBJ2-1	ASSISGTSGRGEQF
TRBV4-3	TRBJ2-3	ASSQDGAGGIDTQY
TRBV25-1	TRBJ2-5	ASSGSPGQGTPGETQY
TRBV7-8	TRBJ2-3	ASGRRSYTQY
TRBV7-9	TRBJ2-1	ASSQRRDYNEQF
TRBV6-6	TRBJ2-7	ASNSLSSYEQY
TRBV28	TRBJ2-3	ASSPQGLAGGPLSSVTDTQY
TRBV10-3	TRBJ2-7	AISETLGIEQY
TRBV7-9	TRBJ1-1	ASSLGVAVATEAF
TRBV10-3	TRBJ2-7	AIRGGAGEGIYEQY
TRBV5-4	TRBJ2-5	ASSQDLQETQY
TRBV28	TRBJ1-1	ASSSGGGGEAF
TRBV11-2	TRBJ2-5	ASSLVRFQETQY
TRBV5-6	TRBJ2-1	ASRWGTGEFNEQF
TRBV7-9	TRBJ2-7	ASSLALAGGQEQY
TRBV28	TRBJ1-5	ASSSIAGPQH
TRBV5-5	TRBJ1-5	ASSAGTGRAQPQH
TRBV9	TRBJ2-2	ASSAGTSGRRGTGELF
TRBV27	TRBJ1-6	ASSPVRDRAFH
TRBV18	TRBJ2-1	ASSPGQGAYNEQF
TRBV7-3	TRBJ2-1	ASSLGRTSRDEQF
TRBV7-8	TRBJ2-3	ASSLQDTQY
TRBV6-5	TRBJ2-7	ASSYSVGGIGEQY
TRBV5-1	TRBJ2-7	ASSLAGTGVDEQY
TRBV28	TRBJ1-4	ASNLQGASEKLF
TRBV19	TRBJ1-1	ASSRGTPNTEAF